These T cell receptor beta chains were read from a single sample in a study of PD-1 blockade in classical Hodgkin lymphoma. Libraries were prepared by immunoSEQ multiplex PCR; TCRdb keeps only in-frame clonotypes and omits some of them. The data contain around 99,000 clones, roughly 79% of them singletons. The material was peripheral blood mononuclear cells (PBMCs), obtained before the second cycle of nivolumab. Source of these receptors: a human donor with classical Hodgkin lymphoma. Both conserved end residues are part of each CDR3. D genes are given only for firm matches. The listing skips clone size in some rows; elsewhere it reads once, few, many or a size class.

abundance | j_gene | d_gene | v_gene | CDR3aa | CDR3nt
NA | TRBJ2-6 | TRBD2 | TRBV19 | CASSIGRLAGRSGANVLTF | TGTGCCAGTAGTATCGGGAGGCTAGCGGGCCGCTCTGGGGCCAACGTCCTGACTTTC
NA | TRBJ1-2 | NA | TRBV7-9 | CASSQDGGVIGGYTF | TGTGCCAGCAGCCAAGACGGGGGAGTAATAGGCGGCTACACCTTC
NA | TRBJ1-2 | NA | TRBV30 | CAYSPGGYGYTF | TGTGCCTATAGTCCAGGCGGCTATGGCTACACCTTC
NA | TRBJ2-5 | NA | TRBV18 | CASSQDAETQYF | TGTGCCAGCTCCCAAGATGCAGAGACCCAGTACTTC
NA | TRBJ2-3 | NA | TRBV5-1 | CASSLKATTDTQYF | TGCGCCAGCAGCTTGAAAGCGACCACAGATACGCAGTATTTT
NA | TRBJ1-2 | NA | TRBV5-1 | CASSQPDNYGYTF | TGCGCCAGCAGCCAGCCCGATAACTATGGCTACACCTTC
NA | TRBJ2-4 | NA | TRBV18 | CASSESRGDIQYF | TGTGCCAGCTCAGAAAGTAGGGGGGACATTCAGTACTTC
NA | TRBJ1-1 | TRBD1 | TRBV7-2 | CASSTRQGAEAFF | TGTGCCAGCAGCACCCGACAGGGCGCTGAAGCTTTCTTT
once | TRBJ2-1 | TRBD2 | TRBV29-1 | CSVASGPPGNEQFF | TGCAGCGTTGCTAGCGGTCCCCCCGGGAATGAGCAGTTCTTC
NA | TRBJ2-1 | TRBD2 | TRBV7-2 | CASSLLSGRAAGEQFF | TGTGCCAGCAGCTTACTCAGCGGGAGGGCCGCCGGTGAGCAGTTCTTC
NA | TRBJ2-1 | NA | TRBV10-3 | CAISESPFEQFF | TGTGCCATCAGTGAGTCCCCCTTTGAGCAGTTCTTC
NA | TRBJ2-6 | NA | TRBV10-1 | CASSGKGGQGSGANVLTF | TGCGCCAGCAGTGGGAAGGGCGGTCAGGGGAGCGGGGCCAACGTCCTGACTTTC